Included here is one TCR beta chain sequence, with context. PCR amplification relied on 60 Vbeta primers (plus 13 Jbeta primers). Using immunoSEQ multiplex PCR, the repertoire was profiled, and TCRdb retains in-frame clones only, with some absent. The sample has approximately 110,000 clones, about three quarters seen once; the top ten hold roughly 2%. This record comes from a study of cytomegalovirus exposure and HLA in healthy donors. The specimen was PBMCs. This TCR was sampled from a man aged 45 to 65 in good health and CMV-seronegative.

The CDR3 coding sequence is TGTGCCAGCAGCAGAACAGGGGAGAAGGACTATGGCTACACCTTC. Translating it yields CASSRTGEKDYGYTF. The rearrangement joins TRBV21-1 to TRBJ1-2; the D segment call TRBD1 is taken from the table without a DNA check. TRBV21-1 is shown as a pseudogene. The CDR3 runs 15 residues.